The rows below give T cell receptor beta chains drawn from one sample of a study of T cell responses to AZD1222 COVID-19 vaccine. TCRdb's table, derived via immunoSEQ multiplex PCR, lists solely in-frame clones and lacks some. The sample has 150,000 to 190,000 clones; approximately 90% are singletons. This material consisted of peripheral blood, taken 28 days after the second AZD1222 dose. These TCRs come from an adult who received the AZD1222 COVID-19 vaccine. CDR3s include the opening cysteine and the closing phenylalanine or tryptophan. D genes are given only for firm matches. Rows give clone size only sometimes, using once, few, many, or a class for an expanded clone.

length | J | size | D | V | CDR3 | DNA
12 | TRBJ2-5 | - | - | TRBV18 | CASSPTGETQYF | TGTGCCAGCTCACCAACCGGGGAGACCCAGTACTTC
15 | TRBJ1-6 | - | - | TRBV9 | CASSPHEGERSPLHF | TGTGCCAGCAGCCCTCACGAAGGGGAGAGGTCACCCCTCCACTTT
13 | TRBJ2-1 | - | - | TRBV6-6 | CASSYGEGDEQFF | TGTGCCAGCAGTTACGGGGAAGGGGATGAGCAGTTCTTC
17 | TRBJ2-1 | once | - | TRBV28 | CASSREGLAISYNEQFF | TGTGCCAGCAGCCGTGAGGGACTGGCCATCTCCTACAATGAGCAGTTCTTC
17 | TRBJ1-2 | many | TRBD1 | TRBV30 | CAWSSLGQGGILYGYTF | TGTGCCTGGAGTTCCCTGGGACAGGGGGGGATACTTTATGGCTACACCTTC
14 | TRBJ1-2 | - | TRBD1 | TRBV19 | CASSEQGNLHGYTF | TGTGCCAGTAGTGAACAGGGGAATCTCCATGGCTACACCTTC
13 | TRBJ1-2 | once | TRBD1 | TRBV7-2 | CASSFNRGGGYTF | TGTGCCAGCAGCTTCAACAGGGGAGGTGGCTACACCTTC
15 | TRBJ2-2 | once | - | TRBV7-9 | CASPKSRTNTGELFF | TGTGCCAGCCCCAAAAGCCGTACTAACACCGGGGAGCTGTTTTTT
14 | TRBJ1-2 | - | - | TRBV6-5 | CASSPTGDNYGYTF | TGTGCCAGCAGTCCGACGGGCGATAACTATGGCTACACCTTC
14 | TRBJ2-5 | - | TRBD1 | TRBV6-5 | CASSHRGSRETQYF | TGTGCCAGCTCCCACAGGGGGAGTAGAGAGACCCAGTACTTC
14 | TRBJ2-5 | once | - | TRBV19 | CASSPQRWGETQYF | TGTGCCAGTAGCCCTCAGAGGTGGGGAGAGACCCAGTACTTC
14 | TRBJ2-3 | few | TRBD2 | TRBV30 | CAWSFAGGTDTQYF | TGTGCCTGGAGTTTCGCGGGAGGCACAGATACGCAGTATTTT
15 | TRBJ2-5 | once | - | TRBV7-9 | CASSLTYDSQETQYF | TGTGCCAGCAGCTTAACCTATGACAGTCAAGAGACCCAGTACTTC
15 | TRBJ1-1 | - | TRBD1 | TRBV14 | CASSQEDRDHTEAFF | TGTGCCAGCAGCCAAGAAGACAGGGACCACACTGAAGCTTTCTTT
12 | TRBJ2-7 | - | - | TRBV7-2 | CASSLIRQEQYF | TGTGCCAGCAGCTTAATCCGTCAGGAGCAGTACTTC
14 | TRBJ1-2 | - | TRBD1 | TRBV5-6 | CASSLSGTGLVYTF | TGTGCCAGCAGCTTGTCTGGGACAGGACTAGTCTACACCTTC
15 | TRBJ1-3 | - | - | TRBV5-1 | CASSLAGVDGNTIYF | TGCGCCAGCAGCTTGGCGGGAGTCGATGGAAACACCATATATTTT
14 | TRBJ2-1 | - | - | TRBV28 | CASARDLLYNEQFF | TGTGCCAGCGCTAGGGACTTGCTCTACAATGAGCAGTTCTTC
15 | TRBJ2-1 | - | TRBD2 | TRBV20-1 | CSASSSGSSYNEQFF | TGCAGTGCTAGTTCTAGCGGGAGTTCCTACAATGAGCAGTTCTTC
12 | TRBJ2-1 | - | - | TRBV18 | CASSPTQNEQFF | TGTGCCAGCTCACCGACCCAAAATGAGCAGTTCTTC
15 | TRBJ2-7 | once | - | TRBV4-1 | CASRAWQGTPYEQYF | TGCGCCAGCAGAGCGTGGCAGGGGACTCCCTACGAGCAGTACTTC
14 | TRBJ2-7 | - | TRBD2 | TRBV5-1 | CASSPGTSRYEQYF | TGCGCCAGCAGCCCAGGGACTAGCCGTTACGAGCAGTACTTC
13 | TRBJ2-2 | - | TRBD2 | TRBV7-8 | CASSFREAGELFF | TGTGCCAGCAGCTTCCGGGAGGCCGGGGAGCTGTTTTTT
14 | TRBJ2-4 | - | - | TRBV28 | CASSLLGGGNIQYF | TGTGCCAGCAGTTTGCTAGGGGGAGGAAACATTCAGTACTTC
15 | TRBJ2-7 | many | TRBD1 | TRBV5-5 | CASSFIRGSRDEQYF | TGTGCCAGCAGCTTTATCAGGGGGTCGAGGGACGAGCAGTACTTC
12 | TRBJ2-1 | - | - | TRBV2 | CASRDSYNEQFF | TGTGCCAGCAGGGACAGCTACAATGAGCAGTTCTTC
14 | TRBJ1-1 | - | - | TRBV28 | CASSLGGAGIEAFF | TGTGCCAGCAGTTTAGGGGGAGCGGGTATTGAAGCTTTCTTT